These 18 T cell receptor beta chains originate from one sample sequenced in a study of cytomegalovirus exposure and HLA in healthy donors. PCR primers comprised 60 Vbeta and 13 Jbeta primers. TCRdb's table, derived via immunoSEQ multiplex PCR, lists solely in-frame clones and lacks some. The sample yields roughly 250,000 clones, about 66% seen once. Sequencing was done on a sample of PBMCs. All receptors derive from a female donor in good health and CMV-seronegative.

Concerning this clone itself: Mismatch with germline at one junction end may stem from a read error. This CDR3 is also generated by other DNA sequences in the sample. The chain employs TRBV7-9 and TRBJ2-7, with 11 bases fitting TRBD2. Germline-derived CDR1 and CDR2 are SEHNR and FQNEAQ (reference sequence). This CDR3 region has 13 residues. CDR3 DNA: TGTGCCAGCAGCCTAGCGGGAGGTTACGAGCAGTACTTC. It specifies CASSLAGGYEQYF.

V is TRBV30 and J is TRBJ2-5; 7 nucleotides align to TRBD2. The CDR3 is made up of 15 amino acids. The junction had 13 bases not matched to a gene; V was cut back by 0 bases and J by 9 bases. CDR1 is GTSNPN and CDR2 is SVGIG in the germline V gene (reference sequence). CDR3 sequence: CAWSVMTGGPRAQYF. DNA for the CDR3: TGTGCCTGGAGTGTAATGACGGGAGGCCCCCGGGCCCAGTACTTC.

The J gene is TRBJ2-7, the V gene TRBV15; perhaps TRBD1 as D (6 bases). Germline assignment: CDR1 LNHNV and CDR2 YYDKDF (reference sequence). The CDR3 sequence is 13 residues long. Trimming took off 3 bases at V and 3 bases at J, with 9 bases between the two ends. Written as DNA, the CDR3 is TGTGCCACCAGCAGTTACAGGGACTACGAGCAGTACTTC. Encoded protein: CATSSYRDYEQYF.

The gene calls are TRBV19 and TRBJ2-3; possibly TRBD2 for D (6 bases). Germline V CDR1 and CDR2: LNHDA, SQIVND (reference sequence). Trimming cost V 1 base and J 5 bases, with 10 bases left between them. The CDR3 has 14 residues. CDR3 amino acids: CASSIAGEGDTQYF. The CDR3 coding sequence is TGTGCCAGTAGTATAGCGGGAGAGGGAGATACGCAGTATTTT.

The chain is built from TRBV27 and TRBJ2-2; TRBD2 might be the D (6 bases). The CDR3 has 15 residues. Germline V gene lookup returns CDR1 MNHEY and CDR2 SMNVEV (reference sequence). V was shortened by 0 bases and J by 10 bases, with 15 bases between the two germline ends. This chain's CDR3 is CASSLSAGTLVELFF. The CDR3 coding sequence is TGTGCCAGCAGTTTATCCGCCGGGACTCTCGTGGAGCTGTTTTTT.

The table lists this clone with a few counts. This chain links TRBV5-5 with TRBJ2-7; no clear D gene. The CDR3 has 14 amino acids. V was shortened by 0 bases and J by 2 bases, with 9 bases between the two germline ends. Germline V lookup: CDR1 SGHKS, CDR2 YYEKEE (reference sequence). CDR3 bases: TGTGCCAGCAGCTTGGGAGGTGCCCCCTACGAGCAGTACTTC. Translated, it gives CASSLGGAPYEQYF.

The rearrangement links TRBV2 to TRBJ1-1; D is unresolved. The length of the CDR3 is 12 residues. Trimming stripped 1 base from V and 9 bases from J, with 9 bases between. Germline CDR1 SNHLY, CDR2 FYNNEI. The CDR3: CASSEVRVQAFF. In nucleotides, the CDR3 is TGTGCCAGCAGTGAAGTTCGGGTACAAGCTTTCTTT. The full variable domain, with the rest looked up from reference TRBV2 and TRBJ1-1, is EPEVTQTPSHQVTQMGQEVILRCVPISNHLYFYWYRQILGQKVEFLVSFYNNEISEKSEIFDDQFSVERPDGSNFTLKIRSTKLEDSAMYFCASSEVRVQAFFGQGTRLTVV.

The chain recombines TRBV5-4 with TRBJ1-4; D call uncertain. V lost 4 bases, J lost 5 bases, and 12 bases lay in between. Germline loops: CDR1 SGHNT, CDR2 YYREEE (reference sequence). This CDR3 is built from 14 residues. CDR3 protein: CASSEATLNEKLFF. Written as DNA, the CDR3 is TGTGCCAGCAGCGAAGCCACCTTGAATGAAAAACTGTTTTTT.

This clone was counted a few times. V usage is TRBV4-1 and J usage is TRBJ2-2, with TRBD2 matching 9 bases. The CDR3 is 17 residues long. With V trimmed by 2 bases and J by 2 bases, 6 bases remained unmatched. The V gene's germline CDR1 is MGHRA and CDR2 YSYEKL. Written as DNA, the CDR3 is TGCGCCAGCAGCCAATTCGGGCGGGAGGGTAACACCGGGGAGCTGTTTTTT. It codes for CASSQFGREGNTGELFF.

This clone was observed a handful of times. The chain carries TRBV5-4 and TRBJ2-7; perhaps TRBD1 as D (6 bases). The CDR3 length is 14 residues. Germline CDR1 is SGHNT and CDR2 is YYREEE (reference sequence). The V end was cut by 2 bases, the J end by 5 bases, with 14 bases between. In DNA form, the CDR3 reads TGTGCCAGCAGCTTTAACAGGGCAAGCAACGAGCAGTACTTC. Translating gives CASSFNRASNEQYF.

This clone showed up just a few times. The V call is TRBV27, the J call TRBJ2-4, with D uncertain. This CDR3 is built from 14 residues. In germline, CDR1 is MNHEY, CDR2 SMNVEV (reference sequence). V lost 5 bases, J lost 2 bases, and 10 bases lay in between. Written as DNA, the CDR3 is TGTGCCAGCAGTCTCCTTGAGACCAAAAACATTCAGTACTTC. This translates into CASSLLETKNIQYF.

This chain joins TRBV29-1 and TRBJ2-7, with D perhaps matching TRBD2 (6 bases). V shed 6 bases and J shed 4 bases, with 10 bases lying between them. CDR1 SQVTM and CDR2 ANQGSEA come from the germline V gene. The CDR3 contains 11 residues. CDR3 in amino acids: CSVQGLYEQYF. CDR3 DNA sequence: TGCAGCGTACAAGGACTATACGAGCAGTACTTC.

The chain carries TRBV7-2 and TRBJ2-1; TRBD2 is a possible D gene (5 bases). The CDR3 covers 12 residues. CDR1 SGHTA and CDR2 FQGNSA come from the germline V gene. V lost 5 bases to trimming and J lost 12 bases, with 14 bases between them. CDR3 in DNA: TGTGCCAGCAGCACTATACTCAGCGGGCAGTTCTTC. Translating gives CASSTILSGQFF.

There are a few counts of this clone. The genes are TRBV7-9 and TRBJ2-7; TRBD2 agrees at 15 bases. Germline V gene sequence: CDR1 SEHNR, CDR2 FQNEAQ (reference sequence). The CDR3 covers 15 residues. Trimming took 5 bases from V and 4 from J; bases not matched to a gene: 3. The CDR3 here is CASSPGTSGRYEQYF. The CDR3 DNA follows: TGTGCCAGCAGCCCCGGGACTAGCGGGAGGTACGAGCAGTACTTC.

DNA of the CDR3: TGCAGCGTTGGCCAAAGGAAAAAGGGGACTGAAGCTTTCTTT. The encoded protein is CSVGQRKKGTEAFF. The chain uses TRBV29-1 and TRBJ1-1; possibly TRBD1 for D (5 bases). Germline CDR1 SQVTM, CDR2 ANQGSEA. The CDR3 runs to 14 residues. V was trimmed by 4 bases and J by 5 bases, leaving 17 bases between them.

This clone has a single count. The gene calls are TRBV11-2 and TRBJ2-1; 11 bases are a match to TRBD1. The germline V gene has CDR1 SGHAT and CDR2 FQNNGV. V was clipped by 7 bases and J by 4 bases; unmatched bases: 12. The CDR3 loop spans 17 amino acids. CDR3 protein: CASTNPRGQGGYNEQFF. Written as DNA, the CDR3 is TGTGCCAGCACCAACCCCCGGGGACAGGGGGGGTACAATGAGCAGTTCTTC.

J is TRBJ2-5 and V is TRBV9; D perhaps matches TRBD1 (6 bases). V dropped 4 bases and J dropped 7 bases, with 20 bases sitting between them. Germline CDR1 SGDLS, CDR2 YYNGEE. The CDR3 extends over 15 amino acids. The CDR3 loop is CASSPHRVAEGTQYF. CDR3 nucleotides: TGTGCCAGCAGCCCTCACAGGGTTGCAGAAGGGACCCAGTACTTC.

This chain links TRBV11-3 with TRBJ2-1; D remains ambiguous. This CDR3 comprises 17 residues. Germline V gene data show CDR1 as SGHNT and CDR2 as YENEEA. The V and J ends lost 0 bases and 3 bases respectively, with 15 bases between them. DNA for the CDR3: TGTGCCAGCAGCTTAGATCTGGTAGGTAGAGGCTACAATGAGCAGTTCTTC. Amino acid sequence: CASSLDLVGRGYNEQFF.